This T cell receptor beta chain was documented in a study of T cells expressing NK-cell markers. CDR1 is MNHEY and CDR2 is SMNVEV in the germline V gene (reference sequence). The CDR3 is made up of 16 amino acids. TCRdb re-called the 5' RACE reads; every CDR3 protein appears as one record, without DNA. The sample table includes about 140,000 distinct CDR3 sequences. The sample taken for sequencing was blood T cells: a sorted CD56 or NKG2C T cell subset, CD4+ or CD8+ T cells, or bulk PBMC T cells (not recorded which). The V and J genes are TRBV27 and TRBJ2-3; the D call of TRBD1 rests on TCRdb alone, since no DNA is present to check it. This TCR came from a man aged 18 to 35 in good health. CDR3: CASSGAGTGPTDTQYF.